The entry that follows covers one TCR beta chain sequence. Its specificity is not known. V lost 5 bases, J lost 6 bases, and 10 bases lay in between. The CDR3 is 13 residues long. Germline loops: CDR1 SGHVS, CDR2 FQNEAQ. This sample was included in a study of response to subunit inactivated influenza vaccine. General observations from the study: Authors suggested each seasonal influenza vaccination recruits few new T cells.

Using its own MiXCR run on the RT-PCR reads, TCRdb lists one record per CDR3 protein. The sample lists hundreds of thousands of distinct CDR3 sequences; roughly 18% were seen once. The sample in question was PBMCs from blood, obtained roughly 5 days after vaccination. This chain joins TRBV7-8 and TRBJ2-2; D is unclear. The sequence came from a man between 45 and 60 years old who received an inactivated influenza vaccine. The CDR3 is CASSPYKAGELFF. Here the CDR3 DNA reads TGTGCCAGCAGCCCTTACAAGGCCGGGGAGCTGTTTTTT.